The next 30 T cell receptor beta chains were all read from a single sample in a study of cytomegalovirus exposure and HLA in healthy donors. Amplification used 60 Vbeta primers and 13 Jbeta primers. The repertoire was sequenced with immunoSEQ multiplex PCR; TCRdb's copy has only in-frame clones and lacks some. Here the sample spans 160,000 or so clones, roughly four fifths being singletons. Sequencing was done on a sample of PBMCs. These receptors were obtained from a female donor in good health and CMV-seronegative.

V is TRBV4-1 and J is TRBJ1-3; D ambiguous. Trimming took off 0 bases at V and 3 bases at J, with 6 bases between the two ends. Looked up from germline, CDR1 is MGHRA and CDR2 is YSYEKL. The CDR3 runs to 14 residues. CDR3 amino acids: CASSQDPRGNTIYF. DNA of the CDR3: TGCGCCAGCAGCCAAGATCCCCGTGGAAACACCATATATTTT.

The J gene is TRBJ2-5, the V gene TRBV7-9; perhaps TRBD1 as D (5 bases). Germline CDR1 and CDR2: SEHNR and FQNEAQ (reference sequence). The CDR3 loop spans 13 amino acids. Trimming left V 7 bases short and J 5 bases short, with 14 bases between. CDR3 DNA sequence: TGTGCCAGCATGGACACCCCCTTGGAGACCCAGTACTTC. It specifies CASMDTPLETQYF.

CDR3 nucleotides: TGTGCCAGCAGGGACAGTTTTTCCCCGGCCCAGCATTTT. Its protein product is CASRDSFSPAQHF. The chain recombines TRBV16 with TRBJ1-5; D is perhaps TRBD1 (6 bases). The CDR3 is 13 amino acids. V was cut by 6 bases and J by 11 bases, with 17 bases left in between. Germline V gives CDR1 KGHSY, CDR2 FQNENV.

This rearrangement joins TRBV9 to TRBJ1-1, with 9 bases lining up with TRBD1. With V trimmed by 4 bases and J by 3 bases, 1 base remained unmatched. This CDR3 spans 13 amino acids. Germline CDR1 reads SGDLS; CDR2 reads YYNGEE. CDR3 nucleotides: TGTGCCAGCAGCCGGGACAGGGACACTGAAGCTTTCTTT. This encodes CASSRDRDTEAFF. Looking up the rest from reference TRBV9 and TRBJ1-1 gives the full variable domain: DSGVTQTPKHLITATGQRVTLRCSPRSGDLSVYWYQQSLDQGLQFLIQYYNGEERAKGNILERFSAQQFPDLHSELNLSSLELGDSALYFCASSRDRDTEAFFGQGTRLTVV.

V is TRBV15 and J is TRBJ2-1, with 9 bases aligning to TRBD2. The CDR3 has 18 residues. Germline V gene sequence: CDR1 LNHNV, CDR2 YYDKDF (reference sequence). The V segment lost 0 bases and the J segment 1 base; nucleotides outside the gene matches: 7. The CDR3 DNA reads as TGTGCCACCAGCAGAGATTCGAGCGGGAGGTTTTCCTACAATGAGCAGTTCTTC. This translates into CATSRDSSGRFSYNEQFF.

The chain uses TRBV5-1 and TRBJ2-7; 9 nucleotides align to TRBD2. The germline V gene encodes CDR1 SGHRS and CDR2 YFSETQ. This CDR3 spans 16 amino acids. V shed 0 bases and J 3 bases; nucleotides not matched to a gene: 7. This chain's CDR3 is CASSLGTAGGGYEQYF. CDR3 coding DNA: TGCGCCAGCAGCTTGGGGACTGCGGGGGGGGGCTACGAGCAGTACTTC.

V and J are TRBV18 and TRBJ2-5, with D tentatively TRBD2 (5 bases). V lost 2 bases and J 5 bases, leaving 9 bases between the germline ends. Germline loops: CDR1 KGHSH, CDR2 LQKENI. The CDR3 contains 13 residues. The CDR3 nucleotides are TGTGCCAGCTCACCAGTGGGCGGGGAGACCCAGTACTTC. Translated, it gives CASSPVGGETQYF.

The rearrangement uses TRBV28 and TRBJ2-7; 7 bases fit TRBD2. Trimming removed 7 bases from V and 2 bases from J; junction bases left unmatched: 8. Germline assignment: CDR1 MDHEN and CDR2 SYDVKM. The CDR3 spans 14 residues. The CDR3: CASTRGGGTYEQYF. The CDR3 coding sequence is TGTGCCAGCACCCGGGGCGGGGGTACCTACGAGCAGTACTTC.

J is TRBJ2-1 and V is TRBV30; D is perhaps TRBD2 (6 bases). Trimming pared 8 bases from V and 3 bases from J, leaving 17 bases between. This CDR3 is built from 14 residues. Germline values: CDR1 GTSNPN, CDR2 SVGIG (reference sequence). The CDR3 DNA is TGTGCCCAGACTAGGGAGATTGGCTACAATGAGCAGTTCTTC. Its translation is CAQTREIGYNEQFF.

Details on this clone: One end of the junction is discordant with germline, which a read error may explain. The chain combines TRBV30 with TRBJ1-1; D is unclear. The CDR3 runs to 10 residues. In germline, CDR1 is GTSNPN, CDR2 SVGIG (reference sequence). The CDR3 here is CAWSNYQMSF. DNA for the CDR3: TGTGCCTGGAGTAACTATCAGATGAGCTTT. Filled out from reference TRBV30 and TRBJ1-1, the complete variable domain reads SQTIHQWPATLVQPVGSPLSLECTVEGTSNPNLYWYRQAAGRGLQLLFYSVGIGQISSEVPQNLSASRPQDRQFILSSKKLLLSDSGFYLCAWSNYQMSFGQGTRLTVV.

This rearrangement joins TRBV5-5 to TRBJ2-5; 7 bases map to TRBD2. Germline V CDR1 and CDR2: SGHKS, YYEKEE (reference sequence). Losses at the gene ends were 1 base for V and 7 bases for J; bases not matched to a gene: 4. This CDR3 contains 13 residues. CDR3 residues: CASSLSGGGTQYF. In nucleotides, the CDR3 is TGTGCCAGCAGCTTGAGCGGCGGGGGGACCCAGTACTTC.

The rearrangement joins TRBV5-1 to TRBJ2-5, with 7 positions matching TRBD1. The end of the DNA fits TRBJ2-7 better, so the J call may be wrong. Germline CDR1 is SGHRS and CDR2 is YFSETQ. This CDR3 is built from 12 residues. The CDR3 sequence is CASRLTGDEQYF. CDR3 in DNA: TGCGCCAGCAGATTAACAGGGGACGAGCAGTACTTC.

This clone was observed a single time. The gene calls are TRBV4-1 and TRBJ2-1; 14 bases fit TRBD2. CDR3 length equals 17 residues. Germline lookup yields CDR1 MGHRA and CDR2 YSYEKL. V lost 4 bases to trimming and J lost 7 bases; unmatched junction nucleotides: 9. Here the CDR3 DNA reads TGCGCCAGCAGCCTAAGATGGGGGACTAGCGGGGGAAATGAGCAGTTCTTC. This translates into CASSLRWGTSGGNEQFF.

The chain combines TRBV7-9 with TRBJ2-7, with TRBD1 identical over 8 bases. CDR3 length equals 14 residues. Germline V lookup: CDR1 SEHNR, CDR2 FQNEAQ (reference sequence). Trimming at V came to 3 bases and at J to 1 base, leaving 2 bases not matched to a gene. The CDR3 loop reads CASSFRDRSYEQYF. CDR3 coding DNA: TGTGCCAGCAGCTTCCGGGACAGGTCCTACGAGCAGTACTTC.

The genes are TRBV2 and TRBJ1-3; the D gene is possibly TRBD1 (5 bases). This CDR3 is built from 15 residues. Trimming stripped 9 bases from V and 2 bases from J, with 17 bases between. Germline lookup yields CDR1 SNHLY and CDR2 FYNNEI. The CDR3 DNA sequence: TGTGCCAGACCACCTACAGGCTCCCCTGGAAACACCATATATTTT. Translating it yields CARPPTGSPGNTIYF.

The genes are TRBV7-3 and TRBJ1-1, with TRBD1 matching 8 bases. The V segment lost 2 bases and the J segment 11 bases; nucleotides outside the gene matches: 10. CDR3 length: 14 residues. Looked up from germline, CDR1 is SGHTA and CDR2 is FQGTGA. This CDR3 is CASSLAGQGARAFF. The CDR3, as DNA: TGTGCCAGCAGCTTAGCGGGTCAGGGGGCCCGGGCTTTCTTT.

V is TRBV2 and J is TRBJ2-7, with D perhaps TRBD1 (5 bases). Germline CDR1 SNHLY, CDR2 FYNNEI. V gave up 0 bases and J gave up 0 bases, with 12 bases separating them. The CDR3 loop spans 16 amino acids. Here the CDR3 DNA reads TGTGCCAGCAGTGAAGCCGGACAACCAATCTCCTACGAGCAGTACTTC. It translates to CASSEAGQPISYEQYF.

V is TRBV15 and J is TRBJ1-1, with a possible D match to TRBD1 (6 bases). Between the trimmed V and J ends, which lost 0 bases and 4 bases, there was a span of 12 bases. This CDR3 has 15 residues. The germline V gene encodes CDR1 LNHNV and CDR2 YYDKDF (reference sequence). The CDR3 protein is CATSRDRGAGTEAFF. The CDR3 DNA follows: TGTGCCACCAGCAGAGATCGGGGGGCCGGCACTGAAGCTTTCTTT.

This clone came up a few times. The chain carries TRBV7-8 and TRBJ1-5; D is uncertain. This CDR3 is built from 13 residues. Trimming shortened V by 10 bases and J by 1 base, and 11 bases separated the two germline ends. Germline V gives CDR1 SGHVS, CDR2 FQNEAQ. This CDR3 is CATKRSSNQPQHF. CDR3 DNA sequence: TGTGCCACTAAGCGCAGCAGCAATCAGCCCCAGCATTTT. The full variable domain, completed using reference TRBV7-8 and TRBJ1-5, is GAGVSQSPRYKVAKRGQDVALRCDPISGHVSLFWYQQALGQGPEFLTYFQNEAQLDKSGLPSDRFFAERPEGSVSTLKIQRTQQEDSAVYLCATKRSSNQPQHFGDGTRLSIL.

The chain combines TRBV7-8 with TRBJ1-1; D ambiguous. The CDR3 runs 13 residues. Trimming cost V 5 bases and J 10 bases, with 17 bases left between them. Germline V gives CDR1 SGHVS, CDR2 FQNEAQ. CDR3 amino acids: CASSPLLLGGAFF. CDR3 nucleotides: TGTGCCAGCAGCCCCCTCCTCCTAGGCGGAGCTTTCTTT. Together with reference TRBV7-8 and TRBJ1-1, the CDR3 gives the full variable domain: GAGVSQSPRYKVAKRGQDVALRCDPISGHVSLFWYQQALGQGPEFLTYFQNEAQLDKSGLPSDRFFAERPEGSVSTLKIQRTQQEDSAVYLCASSPLLLGGAFFGQGTRLTVV.

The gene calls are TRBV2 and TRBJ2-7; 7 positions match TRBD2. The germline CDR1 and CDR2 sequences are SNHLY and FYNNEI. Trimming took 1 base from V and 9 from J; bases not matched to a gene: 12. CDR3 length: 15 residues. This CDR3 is CASSEGAPTSRGQYF. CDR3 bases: TGTGCCAGCAGTGAAGGGGCGCCGACTAGCCGGGGGCAGTACTTC.

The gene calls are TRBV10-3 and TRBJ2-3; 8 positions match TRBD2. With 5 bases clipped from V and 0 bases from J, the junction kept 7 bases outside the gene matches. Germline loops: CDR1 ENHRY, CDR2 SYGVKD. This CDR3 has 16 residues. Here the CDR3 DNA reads TGTGCCATCAGTAGTCGGGGGGGGACTAGCACAGATACGCAGTATTTT. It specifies CAISSRGGTSTDTQYF.

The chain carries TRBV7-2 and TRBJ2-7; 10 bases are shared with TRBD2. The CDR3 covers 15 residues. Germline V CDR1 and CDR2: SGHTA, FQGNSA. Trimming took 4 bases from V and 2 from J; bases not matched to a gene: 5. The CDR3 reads CASSSQAGGPYEQYF. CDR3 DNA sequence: TGTGCCAGCAGCTCTCAAGCGGGAGGGCCCTACGAGCAGTACTTC.

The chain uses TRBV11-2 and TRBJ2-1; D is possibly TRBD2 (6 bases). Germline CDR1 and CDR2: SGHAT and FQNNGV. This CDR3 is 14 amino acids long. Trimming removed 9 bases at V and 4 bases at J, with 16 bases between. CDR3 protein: CASSSTGSYNEQFF. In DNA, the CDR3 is TGTGCCAGTTCCAGTACCGGGAGTTACAATGAGCAGTTCTTC.

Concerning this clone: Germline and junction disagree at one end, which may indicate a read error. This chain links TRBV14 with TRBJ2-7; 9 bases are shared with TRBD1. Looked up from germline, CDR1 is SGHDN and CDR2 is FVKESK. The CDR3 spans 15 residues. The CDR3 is CASTQGQGLSYEQYF. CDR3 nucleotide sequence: TGTGCCAGCACCCAAGGACAGGGGCTCTCCTACGAGCAGTACTTC.

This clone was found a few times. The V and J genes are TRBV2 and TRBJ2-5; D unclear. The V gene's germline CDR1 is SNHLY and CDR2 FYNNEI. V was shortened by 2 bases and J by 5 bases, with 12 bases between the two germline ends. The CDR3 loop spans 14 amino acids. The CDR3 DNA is TGTGCCAGCAGTGAATGGCGAGAGAGGGAGACCCAGTACTTC. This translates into CASSEWRERETQYF.

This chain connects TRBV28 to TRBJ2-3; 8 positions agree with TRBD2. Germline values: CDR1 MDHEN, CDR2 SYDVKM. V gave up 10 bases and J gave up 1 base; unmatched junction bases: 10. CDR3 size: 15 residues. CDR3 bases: TGTGCCACCTCACTGCCGGGGGGGGGCACAGATACGCAGTATTTT. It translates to CATSLPGGGTDTQYF. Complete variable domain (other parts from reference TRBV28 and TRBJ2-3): DVKVTQSSRYLVKRTGEKVFLECVQDMDHENMFWYRQDPGLGLRLIYFSYDVKMKEKGDIPEGYSVSREKKERFSLILESASTNQTSMYLCATSLPGGGTDTQYFGPGTRLTVL.

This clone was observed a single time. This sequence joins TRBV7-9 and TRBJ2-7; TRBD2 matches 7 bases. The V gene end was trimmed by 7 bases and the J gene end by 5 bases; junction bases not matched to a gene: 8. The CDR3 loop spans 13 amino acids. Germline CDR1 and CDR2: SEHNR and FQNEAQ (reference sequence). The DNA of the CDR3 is TGTGCCAGCACCGCCCCGGGAGGAGACGAGCAGTACTTC. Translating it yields CASTAPGGDEQYF.

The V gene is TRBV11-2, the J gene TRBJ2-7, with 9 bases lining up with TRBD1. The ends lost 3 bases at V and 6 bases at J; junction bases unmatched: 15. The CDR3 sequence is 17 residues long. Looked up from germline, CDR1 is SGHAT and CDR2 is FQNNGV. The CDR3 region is CASSLLGVGTDRGEQYF. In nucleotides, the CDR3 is TGTGCCAGCAGCTTGCTCGGAGTAGGGACGGACAGGGGCGAGCAGTACTTC. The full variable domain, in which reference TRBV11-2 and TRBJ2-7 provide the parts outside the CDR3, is EAGVAQSPRYKIIEKRQSVAFWCNPISGHATLYWYQQILGQGPKLLIQFQNNGVVDDSQLPKDRFSAERLKGVDSTLKIQPAKLEDSAVYLCASSLLGVGTDRGEQYFGPGTRLTVT.

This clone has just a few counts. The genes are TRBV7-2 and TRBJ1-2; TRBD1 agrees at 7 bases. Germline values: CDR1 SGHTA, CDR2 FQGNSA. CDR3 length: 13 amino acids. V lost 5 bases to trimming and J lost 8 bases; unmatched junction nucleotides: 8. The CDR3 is CASSLNRGWGYTF. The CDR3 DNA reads TGTGCCAGCAGCCTTAACAGGGGTTGGGGCTACACCTTC. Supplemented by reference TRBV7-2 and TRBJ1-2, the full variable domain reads GAGVSQSPSNKVTEKGKDVELRCDPISGHTALYWYRQSLGQGLEFLIYFQGNSAPDKSGLPSDRFSAERTGGSVSTLTIQRTQQEDSAVYLCASSLNRGWGYTFGSGTRLTVV.